A selection of T cell receptor beta chains follows, all from one sample in a study of response to subunit inactivated influenza vaccine. TCRdb ran MiXCR on the RT-PCR reads and lists one entry per CDR3 protein. This sample yields 300,000 to 350,000 distinct CDR3 sequences, of which about a fifth are seen a single time; about a tenth belongs to the top ten. The sample was PBMCs from blood, taken less than 22 months after vaccination. These receptors all come from a man aged 50 to 69 who received an inactivated influenza vaccine. The CDR3 runs from the conserved cysteine through the conserved F or W. The D gene is left open where the match is weak. A row's size may be missing; if present it is once, few, many or a size class.

>.|TRBV7-6|.|TRBJ2-2
TGTGCCAGCAGCTTTAGTTACAACACCGGGGAGCTGTTTTTT
CASSFSYNTGELFF
>few|TRBV4-2|.|TRBJ2-7
TGTGCCAGCAGCCACCTGAACGACCCCCGGAACTACGAGCAGTACTTC
CASSHLNDPRNYEQYF
>many|TRBV5-1|.|TRBJ1-1
TGCGCCAGCAGCTTGGAATCGAGGGGACAAGCTTTCTTT
CASSLESRGQAFF
>.|TRBV6-1|.|TRBJ2-7
TGTGCCAGCAGCCCGGGGGATGGGACTGGCGTGCAGTACTTC
CASSPGDGTGVQYF
>few|TRBV6-6|.|TRBJ1-5
TGTGCCAGCAGTTACTCGGTCGAGCCCCAGCATTTT
CASSYSVEPQHF
>few|TRBV4-3|.|TRBJ2-2
TGCGCCAGCAGCCAAGTTTGGGGATCCAACACCGGGGAGCTGTTTTTT
CASSQVWGSNTGELFF
>many|TRBV12-3/TRBV12-4|.|TRBJ1-1
TGTGCCAGCAGTACGGCGGTCAACACTGAAGCTTTCTTT
CASSTAVNTEAFF
>.|TRBV27|.|TRBJ2-5
TGTGCCAGCAGTTCCATTATCAGGCTAGAGACCCAGTACTTC
CASSSIIRLETQYF
>many|TRBV6-6|.|TRBJ1-5
TGTGCCAGCAGCCTGGGGGATCAGCCCCAGCATTTT
CASSLGDQPQHF
>.|TRBV12-3/TRBV12-4|.|TRBJ2-2
TGTGCCAGCAGCTCGGAGCGGTTGATAATAGGCGGGGAGCTGTTTTTT
CASSSERLIIGGELFF
>many|TRBV10-3|.|TRBJ1-2
TGTGCCATCAGTGGTCGGAGGGGCTATGGCTACACCTTC
CAISGRRGYGYTF
>few|TRBV12-3/TRBV12-4|.|TRBJ1-2
TGTGCCAGCAGTCCTAAATCCTGGGGTGGCTACACCTTC
CASSPKSWGGYTF
>few|TRBV5-1|TRBD1|TRBJ2-2
TGCGCCAGCAGCTTGGAACCAGGGGGCGCTCCGGGGGAGCTGTTTTTT
CASSLEPGGAPGELFF
>few|TRBV20-1|TRBD1|TRBJ2-2
TGCAGTGCTAGAAGCCCTGGGACAGTCGGATCCGGGGAGCTGTTTTTT
CSARSPGTVGSGELFF
>.|TRBV2|TRBD1|TRBJ2-7
TGTGCCAGCAGACCCGGACAGGGGCTATCCTACGAGCAGTACTTC
CASRPGQGLSYEQYF
>many|TRBV12-3/TRBV12-4|.|TRBJ1-3
TGTGCCAGCAGTTGGGGCTCTGGAAACACCATATATTTT
CASSWGSGNTIYF
>.|TRBV3-1|.|TRBJ2-7
TGTGCCAGCAGCCAAGTTAGTCTCGTCTCCTACGAGCAGTACTTC
CASSQVSLVSYEQYF
>.|TRBV3-1|TRBD1|TRBJ2-7
TGTGCCAGCAGCCAAGTCCCGGACAGGGCATGCGAGCAGTACTTC
CASSQVPDRACEQYF
>.|TRBV9|.|TRBJ1-2
TGTGCCAGCAACGACCCTACCGCGTCAGCTAACTATGGCTACACCTTC
CASNDPTASANYGYTF
>few|TRBV5-4|TRBD1|TRBJ1-6
TGTGCCAGCAGCGAGCCGGGGACAGCTAATTCACCCCTCCACTTT
CASSEPGTANSPLHF
>few|TRBV4-3|.|TRBJ1-4
TGCGCCAGCAGCCAAGATAACTTACCTAATGAAAAACTGTTTTTT
CASSQDNLPNEKLFF
>few|TRBV20-1|.|TRBJ1-6
TGCAGTGCTAGATCCGGTGGGAGCTCCTATAATTCACCCCTCCACTTT
CSARSGGSSYNSPLHF
>.|TRBV7-2|.|TRBJ2-3
TGTGCCAGCACCCAAGCAGGGTGGGGTGCAGATACGCAGTATTTT
CASTQAGWGADTQYF
>few|TRBV27|TRBD2|TRBJ2-3
TGTGCCAGCAGTTTACTAGCTACTAGCGGAGGCACAGATACGCAGTATTTT
CASSLLATSGGTDTQYF
>.|TRBV29-1|.|TRBJ2-3
TGCAGCCACACTACAGGGTCAGATACGCAGTATTTT
CSHTTGSDTQYF
>few|TRBV4-2|.|TRBJ1-1
TGTGCCAGCAGCCAAGATGGTTCGTTCTCCGAAGCTTTCTTT
CASSQDGSFSEAFF
>.|TRBV6-2/TRBV6-3|TRBD1|TRBJ1-5
TGTGCCAGCAGTTTGACAGGGACGCGAGATAGCAATCAGCCCCAGCATTTT
CASSLTGTRDSNQPQHF
>.|TRBV11-2|.|TRBJ2-1
TGTGCCAGCAGCTTATTGGCGGAGAATGAGCAGTTCTTC
CASSLLAENEQFF
>few|TRBV5-1|.|TRBJ1-1
TGCGCCAGCAGCTCCATTCTGGACACTGAAGCTTTCTTT
CASSSILDTEAFF